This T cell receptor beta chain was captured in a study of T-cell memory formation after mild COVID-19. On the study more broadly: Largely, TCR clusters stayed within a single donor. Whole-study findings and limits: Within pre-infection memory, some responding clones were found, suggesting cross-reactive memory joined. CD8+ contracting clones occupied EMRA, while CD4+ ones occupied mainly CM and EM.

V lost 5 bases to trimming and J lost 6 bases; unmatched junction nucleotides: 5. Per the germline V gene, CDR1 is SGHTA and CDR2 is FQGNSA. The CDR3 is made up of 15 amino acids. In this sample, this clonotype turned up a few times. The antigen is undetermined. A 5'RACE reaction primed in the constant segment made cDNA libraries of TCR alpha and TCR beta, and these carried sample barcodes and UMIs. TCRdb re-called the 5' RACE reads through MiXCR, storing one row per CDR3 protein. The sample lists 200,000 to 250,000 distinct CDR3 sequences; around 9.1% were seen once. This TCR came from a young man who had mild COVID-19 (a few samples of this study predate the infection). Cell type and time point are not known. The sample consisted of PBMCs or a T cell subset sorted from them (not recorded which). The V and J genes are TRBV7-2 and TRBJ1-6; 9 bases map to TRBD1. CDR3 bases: TGTGCCAGCAGCCCAGGGACAGGGATTAATTCACCCCTCCACTTT. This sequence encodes CASSPGTGINSPLHF. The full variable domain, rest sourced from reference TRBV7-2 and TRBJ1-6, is GAGVSQSPSNKVTEKGKDVELRCDPISGHTALYWYRQSLGQGLEFLIYFQGNSAPDKSGLPSDRFSAERTGGSVSTLTIQRTQQEDSAVYLCASSPGTGINSPLHFGNGTRLTVT.